This T cell receptor (beta chain) comes out of a study of cytomegalovirus exposure and HLA in healthy donors. Study-wide findings and caveats: Information on immune exposure was restricted to one variable (CMV serostatus).

In its sample, this clone was seen a few times. What it binds is unknown. V dropped 0 bases and J dropped 7 bases, with 18 bases sitting between them. The CDR3 runs to 16 residues. Germline V gives CDR1 LGHNA, CDR2 YSLEER. PCR amplification relied on 60 Vbeta primers (plus 13 Jbeta primers). Sequenced by immunoSEQ multiplex PCR; TCRdb stores in-frame clones only, minus some. This table holds more than 85,000 clones, about 15% found once. Sequencing used PBMCs. This rearrangement joins TRBV4-3 to TRBJ1-1; possible D gene TRBD1, 5 bases. The TCR comes from a female donor in good health and CMV-seronegative. The DNA for the CDR3 is TGCGCCAGCAGCCAAGATTATAGGCCCATCCAGGGTGAAGCTTTCTTT. This sequence encodes CASSQDYRPIQGEAFF.